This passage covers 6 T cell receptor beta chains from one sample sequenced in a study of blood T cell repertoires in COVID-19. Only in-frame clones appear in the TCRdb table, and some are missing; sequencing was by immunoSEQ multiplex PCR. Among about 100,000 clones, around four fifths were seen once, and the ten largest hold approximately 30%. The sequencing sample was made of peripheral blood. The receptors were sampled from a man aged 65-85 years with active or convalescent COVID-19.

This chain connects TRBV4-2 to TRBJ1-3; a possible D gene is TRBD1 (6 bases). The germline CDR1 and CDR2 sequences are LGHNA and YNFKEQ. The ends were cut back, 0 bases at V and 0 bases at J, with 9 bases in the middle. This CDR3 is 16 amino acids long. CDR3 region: CASSQDGGVSGNTIYF. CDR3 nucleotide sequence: TGTGCCAGCAGCCAAGATGGGGGCGTCTCTGGAAACACCATATATTTT.

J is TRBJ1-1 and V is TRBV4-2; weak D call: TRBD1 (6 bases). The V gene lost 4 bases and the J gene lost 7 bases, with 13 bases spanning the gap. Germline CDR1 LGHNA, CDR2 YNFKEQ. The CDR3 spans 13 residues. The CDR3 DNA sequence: TGTGCCAGCAGCCCCTTCGGACAGTTTGAAGCTTTCTTT. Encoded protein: CASSPFGQFEAFF.

CDR3 protein: CASSEGTWNNEQFF. The CDR3 DNA reads as TGTGCCAGCAGTGAAGGGACTTGGAACAATGAGCAGTTCTTC. The V gene is TRBV6-1, the J gene TRBJ2-1, with a weak D call TRBD2 (5 bases). This CDR3 has 14 residues. The germline V gene encodes CDR1 MNHNS and CDR2 SASEGT. The V end lost 1 base, the J end lost 5 bases, and 9 bases lay between the germline ends.

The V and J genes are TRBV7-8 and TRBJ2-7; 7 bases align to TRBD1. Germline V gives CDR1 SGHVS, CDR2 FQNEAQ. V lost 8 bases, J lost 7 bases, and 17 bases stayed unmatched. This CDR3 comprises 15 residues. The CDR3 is CASENPGQSSREQYF. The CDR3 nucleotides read TGTGCCAGCGAAAATCCGGGACAGAGTTCTAGAGAGCAGTACTTC.

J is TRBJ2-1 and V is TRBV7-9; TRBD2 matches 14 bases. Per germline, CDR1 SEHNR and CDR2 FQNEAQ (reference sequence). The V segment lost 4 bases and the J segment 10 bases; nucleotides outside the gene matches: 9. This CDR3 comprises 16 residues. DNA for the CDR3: TGTGCCAGCAGCTCTCTGACTAGCGGGAGGGCCAGGGAGCAGTTCTTC. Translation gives CASSSLTSGRAREQFF.

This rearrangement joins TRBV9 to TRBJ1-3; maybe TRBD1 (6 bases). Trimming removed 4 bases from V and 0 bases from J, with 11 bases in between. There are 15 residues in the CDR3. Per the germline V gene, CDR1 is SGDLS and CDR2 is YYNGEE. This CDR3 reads CASSPRTDSGNTIYF. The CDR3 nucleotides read TGTGCCAGCAGCCCGCGGACAGACTCTGGAAACACCATATATTTT.